Detailed here is one T cell receptor (beta chain). Its specificity is unknown. The study made its TCR cDNA through 5'RACE template switching. That step introduced a universal primer site along with UMIs. Using its own MiXCR run on the 5' RACE reads, TCRdb lists one record per CDR3 protein. The data contain 300,000 to 400,000 distinct CDR3 sequences, 8.5% to 9% of them singletons. These data originate in a study of T cells after yellow fever vaccination. Study summary: With SMART-Seq v4 Ultra Low Input, the fractions containing low cell numbers were prepared.

Per germline, CDR1 SGHNT and CDR2 YYREEE (reference sequence). V lost 1 base and J 3 bases, leaving 12 bases between the germline ends. CDR3 length equals 15 residues. Findings of the study overall: Primary-vaccination clones mostly resurfaced post-booster (96% CD4, under 90% CD8).

This chain connects TRBV5-4 to TRBJ2-3, with TRBD1 as a possible D gene (5 bases). The starting material was PBMCs, obtained on the day of the first yellow fever vaccination. This sequence originates from a young man who received the YFV17D yellow fever vaccine. CDR3 in DNA: TGTGCCAGCAGCTTGAGGGCAGGGCAAACAGATACGCAGTATTTT. This sequence encodes CASSLRAGQTDTQYF.